The 3 T cell receptor beta chains given below trace back to one sample, sequenced in a study of response to subunit inactivated influenza vaccine. TCRdb itself ran the RT-PCR reads through MiXCR, one entry per CDR3 protein. There are over 800,000 distinct CDR3 sequences in the sample; 20% to 25% occur only once, and roughly 10% lies in the top ten. The specimen was PBMCs from blood, collected 5 days after vaccination. These receptors were obtained from a man aged 50 to 59 who received an inactivated influenza vaccine.

The chain uses TRBV7-2 and TRBJ1-3, with D perhaps matching TRBD1 (5 bases). V lost 5 bases, J lost 0 bases, and 17 bases lay in between. Germline values: CDR1 SGHTA, CDR2 FQGNSA. The CDR3 covers 17 residues. CDR3 nucleotide sequence: TGTGCCAGCAGCACAGGCAACAGGATGGGCTCTGGAAACACCATATATTTT. This encodes CASSTGNRMGSGNTIYF.

There are a few counts of this clonotype. The V gene is TRBV10-3, the J gene TRBJ1-5; D remains unclear. Germline V lookup: CDR1 ENHRY, CDR2 SYGVKD. The V end lost 3 bases, the J end lost 9 bases, and 12 bases lay between the germline ends. The CDR3 runs 13 residues. This chain's CDR3 is CAISDQPSSPQHF. The CDR3 DNA reads as TGTGCCATCAGTGATCAACCGTCCTCGCCCCAGCATTTT.

V usage is TRBV7-2 and J usage is TRBJ2-1, with TRBD2 identical over 9 bases. Trimming cost V 1 base and J 7 bases; bases outside gene matches: 8. This CDR3 contains 16 residues. From germline, CDR1 is SGHTA and CDR2 FQGNSA. CDR3 in DNA: TGTGCCAGCAGCTTAGTGGTGTCTAGCGGGGAAAATGAGCAGTTCTTC. Amino acid sequence: CASSLVVSSGENEQFF.